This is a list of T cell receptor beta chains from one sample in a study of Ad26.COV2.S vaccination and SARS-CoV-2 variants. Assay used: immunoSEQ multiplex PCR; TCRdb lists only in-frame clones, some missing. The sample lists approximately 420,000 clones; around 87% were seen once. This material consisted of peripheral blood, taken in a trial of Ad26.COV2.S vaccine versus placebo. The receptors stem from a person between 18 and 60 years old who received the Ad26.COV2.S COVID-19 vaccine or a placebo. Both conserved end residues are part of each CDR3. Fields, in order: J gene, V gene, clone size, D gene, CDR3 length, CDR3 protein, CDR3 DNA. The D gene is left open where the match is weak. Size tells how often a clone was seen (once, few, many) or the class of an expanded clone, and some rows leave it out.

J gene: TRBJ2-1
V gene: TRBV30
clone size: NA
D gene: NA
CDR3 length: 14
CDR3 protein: CAWSPWTTYNEQFF
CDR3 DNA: TGTGCCTGGAGTCCCTGGACGACGTACAATGAGCAGTTCTTC

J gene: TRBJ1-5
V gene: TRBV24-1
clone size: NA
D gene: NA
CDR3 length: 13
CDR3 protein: CATSGGIHTAQHF
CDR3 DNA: TGTGCCACCAGTGGGGGAATTCACACGGCCCAGCATTTT

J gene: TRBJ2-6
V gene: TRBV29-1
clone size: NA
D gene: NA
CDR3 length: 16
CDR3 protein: CSVEKRGDSGANVLTF
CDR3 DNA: TGCAGCGTTGAGAAACGGGGCGACTCTGGGGCCAACGTCCTGACTTTC

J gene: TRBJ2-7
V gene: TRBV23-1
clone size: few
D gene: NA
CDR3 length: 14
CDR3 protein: CASGRDTETYEQYF
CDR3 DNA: TGCGCCAGCGGACGGGACACTGAGACCTACGAGCAGTACTTC

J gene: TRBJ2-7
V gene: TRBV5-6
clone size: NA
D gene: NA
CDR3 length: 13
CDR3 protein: CASSLGGIGEQYF
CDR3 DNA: TGTGCCAGCAGCTTGGGAGGTATCGGCGAGCAGTACTTC

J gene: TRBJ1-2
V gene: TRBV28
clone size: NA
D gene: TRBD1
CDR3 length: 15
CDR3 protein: CASSFPRQGGYGYTF
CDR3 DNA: TGTGCCAGCAGTTTCCCCCGACAGGGTGGCTATGGCTACACCTTC

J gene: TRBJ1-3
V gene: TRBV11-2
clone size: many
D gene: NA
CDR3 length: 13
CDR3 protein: CASSLAAGNTIYF
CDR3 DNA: TGTGCCAGCAGCTTAGCCGCCGGAAACACCATATATTTT

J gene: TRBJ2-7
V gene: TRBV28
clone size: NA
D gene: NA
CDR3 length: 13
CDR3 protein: CASTMRDSYEQYF
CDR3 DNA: TGTGCCAGCACTATGAGGGACTCCTACGAGCAGTACTTC

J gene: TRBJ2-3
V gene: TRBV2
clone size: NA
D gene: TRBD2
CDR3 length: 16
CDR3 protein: CASSIGLAGETDTQYF
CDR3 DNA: TGTGCCAGCAGTATTGGACTAGCGGGGGAAACAGATACGCAGTATTTT

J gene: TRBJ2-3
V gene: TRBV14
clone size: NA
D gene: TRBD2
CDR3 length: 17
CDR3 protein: CASSPGLAGGITDTQYF
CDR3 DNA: TGTGCCAGCAGCCCGGGACTAGCGGGGGGAATCACAGATACGCAGTATTTT

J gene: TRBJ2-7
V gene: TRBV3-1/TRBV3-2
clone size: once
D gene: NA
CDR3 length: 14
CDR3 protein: CASSPPGTFYEQYF
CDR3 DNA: TGTGCCAGCAGCCCCCCGGGGACATTTTACGAGCAGTACTTC

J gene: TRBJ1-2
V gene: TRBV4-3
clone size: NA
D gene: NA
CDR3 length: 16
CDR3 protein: CASSQLVEVTNYGYTF
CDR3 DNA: TGCGCCAGCAGCCAGTTGGTCGAGGTTACTAACTATGGCTACACCTTC

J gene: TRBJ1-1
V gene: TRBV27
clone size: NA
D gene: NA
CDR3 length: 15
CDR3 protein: CASSLWGHKNTEAFF
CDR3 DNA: TGTGCCAGCAGTTTATGGGGACACAAGAACACTGAAGCTTTCTTT

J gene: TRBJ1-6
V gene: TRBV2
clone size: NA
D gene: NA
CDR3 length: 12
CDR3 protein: CASRQGRSPLHF
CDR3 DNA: TGTGCCAGCAGACAGGGAAGATCACCCCTCCACTTT

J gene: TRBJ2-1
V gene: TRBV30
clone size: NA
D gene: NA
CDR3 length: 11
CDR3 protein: CAWSPRVEQFF
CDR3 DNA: TGTGCCTGGAGTCCAAGGGTAGAGCAGTTCTTC